The 5 T cell receptor beta chains given below trace back to one sample, sequenced in a study of shared clonotypes between healthy human individuals. The method was immunoSEQ multiplex PCR; TCRdb's version includes in-frame clones alone and lacks a portion of them. The sample holds millions of clones; roughly 95% are singletons and the top ten take roughly 1%. CD45RO-negative CD8 cells positively selected for CCR7 made up the naive population, which excluded terminally differentiated effector memory CD45RA+ cells. Sequenced sample: naive CD8+ T cells sorted from blood. Source of these receptors: a man between 18 and 35 years old in good health.

In this sample, this clone turned up once. This chain links TRBV27 with TRBJ2-5; D is perhaps TRBD2 (6 bases). The CDR3 is made up of 14 amino acids. Trimming shortened V by 5 bases and J by 5 bases, and 15 bases separated the two germline ends. Germline CDR1 MNHEY, CDR2 SMNVEV (reference sequence). The CDR3 loop is CASSPGTAGETQYF. CDR3 coding DNA: TGTGCCAGCAGTCCGGGGACGGCGGGGGAGACCCAGTACTTC.

The chain carries TRBV4-3 and TRBJ1-3; D unclear. Germline V lookup: CDR1 LGHNA, CDR2 YSLEER. The V end was cut by 1 base, the J end by 5 bases, with 15 bases between. The CDR3 has 16 residues. The CDR3 region is CASSQGMDPARNTIYF. The CDR3 bases are TGCGCCAGCAGCCAAGGGATGGATCCTGCTAGAAACACCATATATTTT.

This chain links TRBV6-5 with TRBJ2-2; D call uncertain. CDR1 is MNHEY and CDR2 is SVGAGI in the germline V gene. The CDR3 loop spans 16 amino acids. The V gene lost 0 bases and the J gene lost 1 base, with 9 bases spanning the gap. CDR3 coding DNA: TGTGCCAGCAGTTACTCGACCAGACTGAACACCGGGGAGCTGTTTTTT. It encodes CASSYSTRLNTGELFF.

The chain carries TRBV19 and TRBJ1-2, with 9 bases fitting TRBD1. Germline V gene data show CDR1 as LNHDA and CDR2 as SQIVND (reference sequence). Trimming at V came to 5 bases and at J to 5 bases, leaving 3 bases not matched to a gene. The CDR3 is 13 residues long. CDR3 loop: CASSGGQGYGYTF. The CDR3 nucleotides are TGTGCCAGTAGTGGGGGACAGGGTTATGGCTACACCTTC.

Written as DNA, the CDR3 is TGTGCCAGCAGCTTACCGCCAGGGTTAGCAGATACGCAGTATTTT. Translation: CASSLPPGLADTQYF. J is TRBJ2-3 and V is TRBV7-6; possible D gene TRBD1, 5 bases. Between the trimmed V and J ends, which lost 2 bases and 4 bases, there was a span of 13 bases. This CDR3 is 15 amino acids long. From germline, CDR1 is SGHVS and CDR2 FNYEAQ.